Listed below are T cell receptor beta chains from one sample, sequenced in a study of T cell repertoires in cytomegalovirus infection. Their antigen targets remain unknown. In TCRdb, the reads were re-called with MiXCR into one record per CDR3 protein. In the table there are hundreds of thousands of distinct CDR3 sequences, about 44% of which are singletons. The material sequenced was cultured PBMCs, taken from culture after CMV antigen stimulation. These receptor sequences come from a human donor in good health (CMV status not recorded). Some clones in this sample may be carry-over from other donors' samples. The CDR3 runs from the conserved cysteine through the conserved F or W. The D gene is left open where the match is weak. Not all rows give a size; the values are once, few, many and, for expanded clones, a class.

-	-	TRBJ2-2	TRBV2	TGTGCCAGCAGTGTCGAGCAGGGCGGCGGGGAGCTGTTTTTT	CASSVEQGGGELFF
few	-	TRBJ1-2	TRBV7-2	TGTGCCAGCAGCCTCGGGACACAAGGAGGGGATGGCTACACCTTC	CASSLGTQGGDGYTF
-	-	TRBJ2-1	TRBV12-5	TGTGCTAGTGGTTTGGTACTACTAGCCTCCTACAATGAGCAGTTCTTC	CASGLVLLASYNEQFF
few	-	TRBJ2-7	TRBV20-1	TGCAGTGCGCCCCCCATTGGAGGGTCTACGGCGGGTTACGAGCAGTACTTC	CSAPPIGGSTAGYEQYF
few	-	TRBJ1-1	TRBV5-1	TGCGCCAGCAGCCCGGGGGCGGGTGGCACTGAAGCTTTCTTT	CASSPGAGGTEAFF
-	-	TRBJ2-1	TRBV5-1	TGCGCCAGCAGCTTGGATCGTTCTAGAGTAGCGGCCAATGAGCAGTTCTTC	CASSLDRSRVAANEQFF
-	-	TRBJ1-5	TRBV19	TGTGCCAGTACCTCCGTCGGGGGTCAGCCCCAGCATTTT	CASTSVGGQPQHF
once	-	TRBJ1-2	TRBV28	TGTGCCACCATAGGGACCGCGGGTATAGACGGGCGATTTGGCTACACCTTC	CATIGTAGIDGRFGYTF
few	-	TRBJ1-1	TRBV7-2	TGTGCCAGCAGCTTCGGTCAGCTCACTGAAGCTTTCTTT	CASSFGQLTEAFF
-	-	TRBJ1-6	TRBV7-2	TGTGCCAGCAGCTTACACTCCTATAATTCACCCCTCCACTTT	CASSLHSYNSPLHF
-	-	TRBJ2-3	TRBV11-2	TGTGCCAGCAGGACTGGCTATACGCAGTATTTT	CASRTGYTQYF
-	TRBD1	TRBJ1-5	TRBV7-6	TGTGCCAGCAGCTTAGCGCCAGGGGGGCGCAATCAGCCCCAGCATTTT	CASSLAPGGRNQPQHF
few	-	TRBJ2-5	TRBV7-2	TGTGCCAGCAGCTTAGCCGACAGGATCCAAGAGACCCAGTACTTC	CASSLADRIQETQYF
-	TRBD2	TRBJ2-7	TRBV6-5	TGTGCCAGCAGTTACGGCGGGACTAGCGGGAGCCCTTTCTACGAGCAGTACTTC	CASSYGGTSGSPFYEQYF
-	-	TRBJ2-1	TRBV11-2	TGTGCCAGCAGCTTAAGTAGCGGACCTTCGGATGAGCAGTTCTTC	CASSLSSGPSDEQFF
-	-	TRBJ2-3	TRBV6-2/TRBV6-3	TGTGCCAGCAGTTTCGGACTATCGCCGGATACGCAGTATTTT	CASSFGLSPDTQYF
few	-	TRBJ2-5	TRBV5-5	TGTGCCAGCAGCTTCGGATCATTCCAAGAGACCCAGTACTTC	CASSFGSFQETQYF
-	TRBD1	TRBJ2-2	TRBV4-3	TGCGCCAGCAGCCAAGCAGGGGGTGGGACCGGGGAGCTGTTTTTT	CASSQAGGGTGELFF
few	-	TRBJ2-1	TRBV7-8	TGTGCCAGCCTGCATCAGGTCGGGGTCAATGAGCAGTTCTTC	CASLHQVGVNEQFF
few	-	TRBJ1-5	TRBV28	TGTGCCAGCAGTAGAGGGGGGATGAGGGGTTCCGGCAATCAGCCCCAGCATTTT	CASSRGGMRGSGNQPQHF
-	-	TRBJ2-5	TRBV28	TGTGCCAGCAGTCCCGGGGCCCACTCCCAAGAGACCCAGTACTTC	CASSPGAHSQETQYF
few	-	TRBJ2-5	TRBV7-9	TGTGCCAGCAGCTTAGTAAGGCAGGGTTCGGAGACCCAGTACTTC	CASSLVRQGSETQYF
-	-	TRBJ2-7	TRBV29-1	TGCAGCGTTGGTTCCCCAGGACCCGAGCAGTACTTC	CSVGSPGPEQYF
few	TRBD1	TRBJ1-2	TRBV20-1	TGCAGTGCGTCTACCGGGACAGGGGGCTATGGCTACACCTTC	CSASTGTGGYGYTF
few	-	TRBJ1-4	TRBV7-9	TGTGCCAGCAGCTCCCTTCGGGACCGGGTTGAAAAACTGTTTTTT	CASSSLRDRVEKLFF
-	-	TRBJ1-2	TRBV7-9	TGTGCCAGCACCCAACTTGGAGGGGCTTATGGCTACACCTTC	CASTQLGGAYGYTF
-	-	TRBJ1-5	TRBV6-1	TGTGCCAGCTACAGGGACGATCAGCCCCAGCATTTT	CASYRDDQPQHF
-	TRBD2	TRBJ2-1	TRBV4-1	TGTGCCAGCAGCCAAGAGAGAGCGGGGGGGCTTACGGATGAGCAGTTCTTC	CASSQERAGGLTDEQFF
-	TRBD2	TRBJ2-3	TRBV12-3/TRBV12-4	TGTGCCAGCAGCCATACTAGCGGGAGGGCCAGAGATACGCAGTATTTT	CASSHTSGRARDTQYF
few	TRBD1	TRBJ2-7	TRBV7-2	TGTGCCAGCAGCTCTGGGACAGGGGGCTTCTACGAGCAGTACTTC	CASSSGTGGFYEQYF
few	-	TRBJ1-1	TRBV25-1	TGTGCCAGCAGTGTCAGGGGTTGGACTGAAGCTTTCTTT	CASSVRGWTEAFF
few	-	TRBJ2-5	TRBV7-6	TGTGCCACAAGCCTTTTCGGGGAGACCCAGTACTTC	CATSLFGETQYF
few	TRBD2	TRBJ2-7	TRBV11-2	TGTGCCAGCAGCTTATACCCGGGAGGGTACGAGCAGTACTTC	CASSLYPGGYEQYF
few	-	TRBJ2-7	TRBV18	TGTGCCAGCTCACCAGGGACGGACGGCGAGCAGTACTTC	CASSPGTDGEQYF
few	TRBD1	TRBJ1-2	TRBV12-3/TRBV12-4	TGTGCCAGCAGTCCGAGGACAGGGTTTGGCTACACCTTC	CASSPRTGFGYTF
-	-	TRBJ1-5	TRBV19	TGTGCCAGTAGTACTAAACAGGGACGTAGCAATCAGCCCCAGCATTTT	CASSTKQGRSNQPQHF
-	-	TRBJ2-3	TRBV4-1	TGCGCCAGCAGCCAAGGGGGCCCCCAGTATTTT	CASSQGGPQYF
-	-	TRBJ1-1	TRBV2	TGTGCCAGCAGTGAAAGGACAGAAGCTTTCTTT	CASSERTEAFF
few	TRBD2	TRBJ2-5	TRBV28	TGTGCCAGCAGTCAAACCGAGTGGAGCGGGAGAGGGGGGACCCAGTACTTC	CASSQTEWSGRGGTQYF